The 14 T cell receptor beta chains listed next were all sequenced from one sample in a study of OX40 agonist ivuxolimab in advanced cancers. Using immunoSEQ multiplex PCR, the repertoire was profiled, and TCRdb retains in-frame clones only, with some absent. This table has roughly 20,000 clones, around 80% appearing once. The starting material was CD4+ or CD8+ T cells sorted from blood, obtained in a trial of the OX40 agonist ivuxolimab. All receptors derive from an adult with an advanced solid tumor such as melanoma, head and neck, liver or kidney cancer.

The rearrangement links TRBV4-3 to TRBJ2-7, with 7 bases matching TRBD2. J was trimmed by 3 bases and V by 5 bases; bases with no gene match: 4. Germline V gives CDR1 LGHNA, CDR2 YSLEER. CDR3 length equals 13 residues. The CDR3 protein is CASSTQRGYEQYF. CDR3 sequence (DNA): TGCGCCAGCAGCACCCAGCGGGGCTACGAGCAGTACTTC.

The CDR3 sequence: CASSLGQGSETQYF. Written as DNA, the CDR3 is TGTGCCAGCAGCTTAGGACAGGGCTCGGAGACCCAGTACTTC. The rearrangement uses TRBV5-5 and TRBJ2-5; 8 nucleotides agree with TRBD1. The CDR3 length is 14 residues. After removal of 2 bases from V and 5 bases from J, the junction contained 5 bases not matched to a gene. Germline V gives CDR1 SGHKS, CDR2 YYEKEE (reference sequence).

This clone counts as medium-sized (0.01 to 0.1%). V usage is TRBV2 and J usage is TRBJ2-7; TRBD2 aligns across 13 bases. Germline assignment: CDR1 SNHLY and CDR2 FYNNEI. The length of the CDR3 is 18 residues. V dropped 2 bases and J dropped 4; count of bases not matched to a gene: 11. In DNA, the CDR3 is TGTGCCAGCAGTGAAAAAAGGACTGGACTAGCGGGAGTTTACGAGCAGTACTTC. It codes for CASSEKRTGLAGVYEQYF. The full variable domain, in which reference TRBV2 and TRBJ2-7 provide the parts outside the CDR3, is EPEVTQTPSHQVTQMGQEVILRCVPISNHLYFYWYRQILGQKVEFLVSFYNNEISEKSEIFDDQFSVERPDGSNFTLKIRSTKLEDSAMYFCASSEKRTGLAGVYEQYFGPGTRLTVT.

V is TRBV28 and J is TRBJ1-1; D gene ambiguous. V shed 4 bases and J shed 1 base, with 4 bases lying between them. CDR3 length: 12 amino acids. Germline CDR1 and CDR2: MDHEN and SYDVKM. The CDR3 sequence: CASSSGNTEAFF. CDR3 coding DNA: TGTGCCAGCAGTTCAGGGAACACTGAAGCTTTCTTT. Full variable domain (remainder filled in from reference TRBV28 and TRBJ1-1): DVKVTQSSRYLVKRTGEKVFLECVQDMDHENMFWYRQDPGLGLRLIYFSYDVKMKEKGDIPEGYSVSREKKERFSLILESASTNQTSMYLCASSSGNTEAFFGQGTRLTVV.

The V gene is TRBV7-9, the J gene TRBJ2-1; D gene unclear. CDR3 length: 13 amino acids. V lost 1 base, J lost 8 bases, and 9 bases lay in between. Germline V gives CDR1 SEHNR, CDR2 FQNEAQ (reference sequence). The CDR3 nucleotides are TGTGCCAGCAGCTTAGTGGGGTTCGATGAGCAGTTCTTC. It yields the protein CASSLVGFDEQFF.

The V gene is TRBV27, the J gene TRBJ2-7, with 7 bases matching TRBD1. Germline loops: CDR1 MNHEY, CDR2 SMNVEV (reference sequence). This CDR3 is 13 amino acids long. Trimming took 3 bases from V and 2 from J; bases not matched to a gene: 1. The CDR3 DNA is TGTGCCAGCAGTTTCAGGGGGACCTACGAGCAGTACTTC. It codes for CASSFRGTYEQYF.

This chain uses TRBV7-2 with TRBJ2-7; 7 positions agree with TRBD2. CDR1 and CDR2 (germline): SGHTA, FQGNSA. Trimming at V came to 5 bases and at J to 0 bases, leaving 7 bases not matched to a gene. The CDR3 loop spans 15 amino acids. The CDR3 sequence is CASSLSRDYSYEQYF. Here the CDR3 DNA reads TGTGCCAGCAGCCTCAGCCGGGACTACTCCTACGAGCAGTACTTC.

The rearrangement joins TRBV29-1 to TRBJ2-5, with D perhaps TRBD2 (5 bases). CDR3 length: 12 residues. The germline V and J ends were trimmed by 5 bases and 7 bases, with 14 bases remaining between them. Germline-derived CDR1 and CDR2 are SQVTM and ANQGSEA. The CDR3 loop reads CSVPGSRGTQYF. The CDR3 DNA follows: TGCAGCGTTCCGGGATCCCGGGGGACCCAGTACTTC.

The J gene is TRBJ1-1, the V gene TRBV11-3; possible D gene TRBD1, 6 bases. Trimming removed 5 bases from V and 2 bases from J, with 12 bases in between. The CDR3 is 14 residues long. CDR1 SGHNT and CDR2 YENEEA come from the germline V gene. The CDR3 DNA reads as TGTGCCAGCAGCGGAGGACAGAAAAACACTGAAGCTTTCTTT. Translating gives CASSGGQKNTEAFF.

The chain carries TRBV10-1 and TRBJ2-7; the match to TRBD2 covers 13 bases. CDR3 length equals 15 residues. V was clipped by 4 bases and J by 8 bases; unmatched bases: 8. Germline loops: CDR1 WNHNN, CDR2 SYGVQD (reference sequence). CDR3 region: CASSGVTSGRPKQYF. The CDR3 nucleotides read TGCGCCAGCAGTGGGGTGACTAGCGGGAGGCCGAAGCAGTACTTC.

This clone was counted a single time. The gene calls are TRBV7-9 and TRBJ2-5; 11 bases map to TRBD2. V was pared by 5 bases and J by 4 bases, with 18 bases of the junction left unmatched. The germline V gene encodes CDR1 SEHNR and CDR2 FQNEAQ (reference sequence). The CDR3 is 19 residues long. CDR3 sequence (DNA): TGTGCCAGCAGCCCCCTCGCCCAAAGACTAGCGGGAAAAAGAGAGACCCAGTACTTC. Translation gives CASSPLAQRLAGKRETQYF.

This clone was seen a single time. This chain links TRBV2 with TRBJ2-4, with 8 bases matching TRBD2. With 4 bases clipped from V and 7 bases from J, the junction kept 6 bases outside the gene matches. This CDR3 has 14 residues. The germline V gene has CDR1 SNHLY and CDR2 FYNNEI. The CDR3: CASSGLAGFNIQYF. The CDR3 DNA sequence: TGTGCCAGCAGTGGGTTAGCGGGATTTAACATTCAGTACTTC.

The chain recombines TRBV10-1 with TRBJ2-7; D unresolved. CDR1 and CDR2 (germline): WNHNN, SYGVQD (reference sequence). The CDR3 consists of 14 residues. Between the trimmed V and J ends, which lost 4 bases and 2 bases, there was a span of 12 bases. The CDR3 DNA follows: TGCGCCAGCAGTGGTACGGATCCACCCTACGAGCAGTACTTC. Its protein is CASSGTDPPYEQYF.

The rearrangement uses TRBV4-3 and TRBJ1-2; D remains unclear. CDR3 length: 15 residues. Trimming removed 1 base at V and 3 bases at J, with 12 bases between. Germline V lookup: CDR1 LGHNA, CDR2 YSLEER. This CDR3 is CASSQGADFDYGYTF. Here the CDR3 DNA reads TGCGCCAGCAGCCAAGGGGCCGATTTCGACTATGGCTACACCTTC.